The table lists the clone carrying this T cell receptor beta chain with a few counts. What it binds is not known. TCRdb independently ran MiXCR on the 5' RACE reads; one entry per CDR3 protein. Among about 530,000 distinct CDR3 sequences, around 15% were seen once, and the ten largest hold 0.44%. The record originates from a study of identical twins. Study conclusions and caveats: Within monozygotic twins, out-of-frame TCR alpha sharing was underestimated by the models.

V gave up 3 bases and J gave up 5 bases; unmatched junction bases: 11. The CDR3 has 19 residues. This sample also appeared in a second study, on yellow fever vaccine responses in identical twins.

The chain carries TRBV12-3 or TRBV12-4 and TRBJ2-3; 16 bases map to TRBD2. This TCR was sampled from a young woman in good health. Sequences were obtained from CD4+ T cells sorted from blood. This chain's CDR3 is CASSFRLGLAGGPRDTQYF. In nucleotides, the CDR3 is TGTGCCAGCAGTTTCCGCCTGGGACTAGCGGGAGGGCCAAGAGATACGCAGTATTTT.